This T cell receptor (beta chain) stems from a study of shared clonotypes between healthy human individuals. Study-level points and caveats: The study generally estimated greater richness for naive than memory subsets. In contrast to clonotypes shared by all four donors, non-shared clonotypes had lower generation probabilities.

A remark on this clone: The target antigen is unknown.

CD45RO-negative CD8 cells positively selected for CCR7 made up the naive population, which excluded terminally differentiated effector memory CD45RA+ cells. Assay: immunoSEQ multiplex PCR; the TCRdb copy retains only in-frame clones and omits some. The table lists about 1.9 million clones, around 93% of them singletons. The sample comprised naive CD8+ T cells from PBMCs. The TCR comes from a man younger than 35 in good health. Some clones in this sample may be carry-over from other donors' samples.

CDR3: CASSRGLHNEQFF. CDR3 DNA sequence: TGTGCCAGCAGTCGTGGACTTCACAATGAGCAGTTCTTC. V is TRBV27 and J is TRBJ2-1, with D possibly matching TRBD2 (5 bases). This CDR3 contains 13 residues. The V gene lost 5 bases and the J gene lost 5 bases, with 10 bases spanning the gap. Germline CDR1 is MNHEY and CDR2 is SMNVEV (reference sequence).